A selection of T cell receptor beta chains follows, all from one sample in a study of blood T cell repertoires in COVID-19. The protocol was immunoSEQ multiplex PCR, while the TCRdb copy is restricted to in-frame clones and leaves out a portion. Seen here are about 480,000 clones, more than 75% observed once, and the top ten hold 1.5% to 2%. The source material was PBMCs or T cells enriched from blood (not recorded which). The receptor source for this set is a woman between 40 and 55 years old who had recovered from COVID-19. Both conserved end residues are part of each CDR3. A D gene is named only where the DNA matches it firmly. Size tells how often a clone was seen (once, few, many) or the class of an expanded clone, and some rows leave it out.

clone size,J gene,D gene,V gene,CDR3 protein,CDR3 DNA
.,TRBJ1-1,.,TRBV4-1,CASSPDRDTEAFF,TGCGCCAGCAGCCCGGACAGAGACACTGAAGCTTTCTTT
.,TRBJ2-1,TRBD2,TRBV27,CASSLVSGMPYNEQFF,TGTGCCAGCAGTTTAGTTAGCGGGATGCCCTACAATGAGCAGTTCTTC
.,TRBJ2-2,.,TRBV14,CASSQEVTWNTGELFF,TGTGCCAGCAGCCAAGAAGTAACATGGAACACCGGGGAGCTGTTTTTT
.,TRBJ2-7,.,TRBV12-5,CASAPLWGGSYEQYF,TGTGCTAGTGCCCCCCTTTGGGGCGGCTCCTACGAGCAGTACTTC
few,TRBJ2-1,TRBD1,TRBV11-3,CASSLDGGQGGISYNEQFF,TGTGCCAGCAGCTTAGACGGGGGACAGGGAGGGATCTCCTACAATGAGCAGTTCTTC
.,TRBJ1-4,.,TRBV21-1,CASSPSSHSNEKLFF,TGTGCCAGCAGTCCATCAAGCCATTCGAATGAAAAACTGTTTTTT
once,TRBJ2-1,TRBD2,TRBV27,CASSLFVAGMNEQFF,TGTGCCAGCAGTTTATTCGTAGCGGGAATGAATGAGCAGTTCTTC
.,TRBJ1-1,.,TRBV25-1,CASSGYSLTEAFF,TGTGCCAGCAGTGGGTACAGCCTTACTGAAGCTTTCTTT
.,TRBJ1-3,.,TRBV5-1,CASSSGTFGNTIYF,TGCGCCAGCAGCAGCGGGACTTTTGGAAACACCATATATTTT
.,TRBJ2-1,.,TRBV9,CASSVETYTLSEQFF,TGTGCCAGCAGCGTAGAGACTTACACTCTCAGTGAGCAGTTCTTC
.,TRBJ1-1,.,TRBV2,CASSEEMGPFMNTEAFF,TGTGCCAGCAGTGAAGAAATGGGGCCCTTTATGAACACTGAAGCTTTCTTT
.,TRBJ2-3,TRBD2,TRBV12-5,CASGLGVAGEADTQYF,TGTGCTAGTGGTTTGGGAGTAGCGGGAGAGGCAGATACGCAGTATTTT
.,TRBJ2-7,TRBD2,TRBV19,CASSMWREGLDEQYF,TGTGCCAGTAGTATGTGGCGGGAGGGCCTCGACGAGCAGTACTTC
.,TRBJ1-2,TRBD1,TRBV25-1,CASSEPSGGQGNYGYTF,TGTGCCAGCAGTGAACCGTCGGGAGGACAGGGGAACTATGGCTACACCTTC
.,TRBJ1-2,TRBD1,TRBV5-1,CASRTGEDGYTF,TGCGCCAGCAGGACAGGGGAGGATGGCTACACCTTC
.,TRBJ1-1,.,TRBV29-1,CSVYKQGRGTEAFF,TGCAGCGTTTACAAACAGGGTAGGGGCACTGAAGCTTTCTTT
.,TRBJ1-3,.,TRBV4-1,CASSQGREGNTIYF,TGCGCCAGCAGCCAAGGGAGGGAGGGAAACACCATATATTTT
once,TRBJ2-7,TRBD2,TRBV4-3,CASSQKSLAAYEQYF,TGCGCCAGCAGCCAAAAATCCCTAGCGGCCTACGAGCAGTACTTC
.,TRBJ1-5,.,TRBV29-1,CSVEVQSGQPQHF,TGCAGCGTTGAAGTCCAATCAGGGCAGCCCCAGCATTTT
.,TRBJ1-2,.,TRBV20-1,CSAGEDYGYTF,TGCAGTGCCGGGGAGGACTATGGCTACACCTTC
.,TRBJ2-7,TRBD1,TRBV5-1,CASSRDREYEQYF,TGCGCCAGCAGCCGCGACAGGGAATACGAGCAGTACTTC
few,TRBJ1-2,.,TRBV27,CASSLTGSGGYTF,TGTGCCAGCAGTTTAACAGGGTCAGGTGGCTACACCTTC
.,TRBJ2-1,TRBD2,TRBV28,CASIPGGSGRGQFF,TGTGCCAGCATCCCCGGGGGTAGCGGGAGAGGGCAGTTCTTC
.,TRBJ1-3,.,TRBV5-1,CASSFRGAKGNTIYF,TGCGCCAGCAGCTTCCGGGGGGCGAAAGGAAACACCATATATTTT
.,TRBJ1-1,.,TRBV7-9,CASSLVSEAFF,TGTGCCAGCAGCTTAGTCAGTGAAGCTTTCTTT
.,TRBJ1-4,.,TRBV19,CASSIGSGEKLFF,TGTGCCAGTAGTATCGGGAGCGGTGAAAAACTGTTTTTT
.,TRBJ2-1,TRBD1,TRBV9,CASSTPGQGIYNEQFF,TGTGCCAGCAGCACGCCGGGACAGGGGATTTACAATGAGCAGTTCTTC
.,TRBJ2-2,TRBD1,TRBV11-3,CASSQVIRTGGTGELFF,TGTGCCAGCAGCCAAGTAATCCGAACAGGGGGCACCGGGGAGCTGTTTTTT
.,TRBJ2-5,.,TRBV7-9,CASSLVVRIETQYF,TGTGCCAGCAGCTTAGTGGTCAGAATAGAGACCCAGTACTTC
few,TRBJ1-3,.,TRBV7-8,CASSYGTRPNTIYF,TGTGCCAGCAGCTATGGGACAAGGCCAAACACCATATATTTT
.,TRBJ1-1,.,TRBV2,CASSELGAFLNTEAFF,TGTGCCAGCAGTGAGTTAGGGGCATTTTTAAACACTGAAGCTTTCTTT
.,TRBJ1-1,.,TRBV7-9,CASSLTGLKTEAFF,TGTGCCAGCAGCCTTACAGGGTTGAAGACTGAAGCTTTCTTT
.,TRBJ2-7,TRBD1,TRBV12-3/TRBV12-4,CASRGQGSYEQYF,TGTGCCAGCAGGGGACAGGGTTCCTACGAGCAGTACTTC
.,TRBJ2-3,TRBD2,TRBV2,CASNPEGGRTDTQYF,TGTGCCAGCAACCCCGAGGGCGGGAGAACAGATACGCAGTATTTT
.,TRBJ1-5,.,TRBV7-2,CASSLAGGVNNQPQHF,TGTGCCAGCAGCTTAGCGGGGGGGGTAAACAATCAGCCCCAGCATTTT
.,TRBJ1-1,.,TRBV4-3,CASSPQVAGVNTEAFF,TGCGCCAGCAGCCCCCAAGTGGCGGGGGTTAACACTGAAGCTTTCTTT
.,TRBJ1-6,.,TRBV5-1,CASGEGHYNSPLHF,TGCGCCAGCGGAGAGGGACATTATAATTCACCCCTCCACTTT
.,TRBJ1-3,.,TRBV29-1,CSVSAGWENTIYF,TGCAGCGTTTCAGCAGGGTGGGAAAACACCATATATTTT
.,TRBJ2-1,.,TRBV6-4,CASSDEGDTGNEQFF,TGTGCCAGCAGTGACGAGGGGGACACGGGCAATGAGCAGTTCTTC
.,TRBJ1-2,.,TRBV24-1,CATSDFDSYGYTF,TGTGCCACCAGTGATTTCGACAGCTATGGCTACACCTTC
.,TRBJ2-1,TRBD2,TRBV7-9,CASSPGRLREKYNEQFF,TGTGCCAGCAGCCCTGGGAGGTTGCGGGAGAAGTACAATGAGCAGTTCTTC
.,TRBJ1-1,.,TRBV18,CASSPQPKGRNTEAFF,TGTGCCAGCTCACCACAGCCGAAGGGGCGGAACACTGAAGCTTTCTTT
.,TRBJ2-1,TRBD1,TRBV5-1,CASSLGQEYNEQFF,TGCGCCAGCAGCCTGGGACAGGAGTACAATGAGCAGTTCTTC
.,TRBJ2-1,.,TRBV6-2/TRBV6-3,CASSLSSYNEQFF,TGTGCCAGCAGTTTATCTTCTTACAATGAGCAGTTCTTC
.,TRBJ2-7,.,TRBV7-8,CASSFNQDIYEQYF,TGTGCCAGCAGCTTCAACCAGGACATCTACGAGCAGTACTTC
.,TRBJ2-7,.,TRBV6-2/TRBV6-3,CASSYVGVLYEQYF,TGTGCCAGCAGTTACGTTGGAGTACTCTACGAGCAGTACTTC
.,TRBJ2-1,TRBD2,TRBV4-3,CASSPKALSSGSYNEQFF,TGCGCCAGCAGCCCCAAGGCCCTATCTAGCGGCTCCTACAATGAGCAGTTCTTC
.,TRBJ2-3,TRBD2,TRBV13,CASSLEASGSEGDTQYF,TGTGCCAGCAGCTTAGAGGCTAGCGGAAGTGAGGGGGATACGCAGTATTTT
.,TRBJ2-5,.,TRBV5-6,CASGGGSQETQYF,TGTGCCAGCGGAGGGGGCTCCCAAGAGACCCAGTACTTC
.,TRBJ2-1,.,TRBV7-2,CASSLGHRGRGNEQFF,TGTGCCAGCAGCTTAGGGCATAGGGGGCGGGGTAATGAGCAGTTCTTC
once,TRBJ1-2,TRBD1,TRBV5-6,CASSFRTGGRYGYTF,TGTGCCAGCAGCTTTCGGACAGGGGGGAGGTATGGCTACACCTTC
.,TRBJ2-2,TRBD2,TRBV11-3,CASSLGVGLADTGELFF,TGTGCCAGCAGCTTAGGTGTAGGACTAGCAGACACCGGGGAGCTGTTTTTT
once,TRBJ2-5,.,TRBV19,CASSIDPNRAGTQYF,TGTGCCAGTAGTATAGATCCCAACAGGGCAGGGACCCAGTACTTC
.,TRBJ2-1,TRBD2,TRBV2,CASRQTSVNYNEQFF,TGTGCCAGCAGGCAGACTAGCGTAAACTACAATGAGCAGTTCTTC
.,TRBJ1-2,TRBD1,TRBV25-1,CASRSQGSYGYTF,TGTGCCAGCAGGTCACAGGGGAGCTATGGCTACACCTTC